This TCR beta chain derives from a study of T cell changes during pregnancy in multiple sclerosis. Only in-frame clones appear in the TCRdb table, and some are missing; sequencing was by immunoSEQ multiplex PCR. The sample lists some 100,000 clones, 90% to 95% occurring once. Germline CDR1 reads SGHTA; CDR2 reads FQGNSA. The junction had 6 bases not matched to a gene; V was cut back by 1 base and J by 0 bases. This CDR3 has 17 amino acids. This specimen consisted of peripheral blood, obtained before pregnancy. The chain recombines TRBV7-2 with TRBJ2-7; 10 bases line up with TRBD2. The origin of this receptor is a female donor with multiple sclerosis, enrolled in a pregnancy study. CDR3: CASSLVASGRSSYEQYF. The CDR3 DNA follows: TGTGCCAGCAGCTTAGTAGCTAGCGGGAGAAGCTCCTACGAGCAGTACTTC. Full variable domain (remainder filled in from reference TRBV7-2 and TRBJ2-7): GAGVSQSPSNKVTEKGKDVELRCDPISGHTALYWYRQSLGQGLEFLIYFQGNSAPDKSGLPSDRFSAERTGGSVSTLTIQRTQQEDSAVYLCASSLVASGRSSYEQYFGPGTRLTVT.